The next 8 T cell receptor beta chains were all read from a single sample in a study of vaccination effects on CD4 cells after COVID-19. Antigen-specific CD4+ T cells expanded by the ViraFEST assay with viral peptide pools were then sequenced. Investigators separated out CD4+ T cells once more than nine days of culture had passed. Some clones are missing from TCRdb's copy, which holds only in-frame ones; the method was immunoSEQ multiplex PCR. This sample carries approximately 87,000 clones, approximately 74% of them seen once, and the ten largest clones take about 1.7%. These TCRs' antigens remain unknown. This specimen was CD4+ T cells from PBMCs cultured with HCoV-229E spike peptides, taken before COVID-19 vaccination. The receptors stem from a human donor who received a COVID-19 vaccine.

The rearrangement uses TRBV7-7 and TRBJ2-4; TRBD1 matches at 7 bases. This CDR3 has 13 amino acids. V lost 3 bases and J lost 10; bases outside the gene matches: 6. CDR1 and CDR2 (germline): SSHAT, FNYEAQ (reference sequence). CDR3 region: CASSLDRNGIQYF. In DNA, the CDR3 is TGTGCCAGCAGCTTGGACAGGAACGGGATTCAGTACTTC.

V is TRBV28 and J is TRBJ2-5; 7 nucleotides align to TRBD1. CDR1 is MDHEN, CDR2 SYDVKM, per germline. Trimming at V came to 6 bases and at J to 2 bases, leaving 6 bases not matched to a gene. The CDR3 spans 14 residues. The CDR3 coding sequence is TGTGCCAGCAGACCGACAGGGCATCAAGAGACCCAGTACTTC. Its translation is CASRPTGHQETQYF.

The chain joins TRBV3-1 (or the pseudogene TRBV3-2) to TRBJ2-5; unclear D gene. Trimming cost V 3 bases and J 9 bases, with 14 bases left between them. CDR3 length: 13 residues. Germline V gene sequence: CDR1 LGHDT, CDR2 YNNKEL (reference sequence). CDR3 protein: CASSQALDVAQYF. In DNA form, the CDR3 reads TGTGCCAGCAGCCAGGCCTTAGACGTCGCCCAGTACTTC.

V usage is TRBV3-1 (or the pseudogene TRBV3-2) and J usage is TRBJ2-4, with D possibly TRBD2 on 5 matching bases. Germline lookup yields CDR1 LGHDT and CDR2 YNNKEL (reference sequence). The V gene lost 1 base and the J gene lost 3 bases, with 19 bases spanning the gap. The CDR3 consists of 18 residues. The DNA of the CDR3 is TGTGCCAGCAGCCAAGGAATTTACGAGGGTTTGGGCAAAAACATTCAGTACTTC. This encodes CASSQGIYEGLGKNIQYF.

The chain couples TRBV20-1 to TRBJ1-4, with no clear D. This CDR3 comprises 13 residues. In germline, CDR1 is DFQATT, CDR2 SNEGSKA (reference sequence). V was pared by 3 bases and J by 7 bases, with 12 bases between. The DNA of the CDR3 is TGCAGTGCTAGTTTTGCGGGAGCTGAAAAACTGTTTTTT. Amino acids: CSASFAGAEKLFF.

This clone was seen a single time. The chain couples TRBV6-4 to TRBJ1-4; 9 positions match TRBD1. V was clipped by 6 bases and J by 5 bases; unmatched bases: 4. This CDR3 spans 14 amino acids. Germline V gene data show CDR1 as MRHNA and CDR2 as SNTAGT. The CDR3 DNA follows: TGTGCCAGCAGACCGGGACAGGGAAATGAAAAACTGTTTTTT. It encodes CASRPGQGNEKLFF.

The CDR3 sequence: CASSRAGQHYGYTF. The DNA for the CDR3 is TGTGCCAGCAGTAGGGCAGGGCAGCACTATGGCTACACCTTC. This chain uses TRBV6-5 with TRBJ1-2; D perhaps matches TRBD1 (5 bases). The V end was cut by 5 bases, the J end by 3 bases, with 13 bases between. The CDR3 loop spans 14 amino acids. Germline values: CDR1 MNHEY, CDR2 SVGAGI.

The chain employs TRBV4-1 and TRBJ2-5, with 8 bases that match TRBD2. CDR1 is MGHRA, CDR2 YSYEKL, per germline. The J segment lost 5 bases and the V segment lost 4 bases, leaving 12 bases of the junction unmatched. This CDR3 comprises 16 residues. CDR3 amino acids: CASSPLKGPGGETQYF. The CDR3 DNA follows: TGCGCCAGCAGCCCGCTTAAAGGACCGGGAGGGGAGACCCAGTACTTC.